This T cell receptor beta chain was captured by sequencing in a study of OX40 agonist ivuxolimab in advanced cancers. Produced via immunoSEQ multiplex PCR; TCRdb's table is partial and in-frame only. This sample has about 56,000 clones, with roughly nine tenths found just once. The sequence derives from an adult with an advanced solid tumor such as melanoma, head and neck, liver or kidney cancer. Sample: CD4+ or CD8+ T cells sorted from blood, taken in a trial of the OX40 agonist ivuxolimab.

Here the CDR3 reads CASSLAIGGAGKNIQYF. Written as DNA, the CDR3 is TGTGCCAGCAGCTTGGCTATCGGGGGGGCTGGCAAAAACATTCAGTACTTC. The chain joins TRBV5-4 to TRBJ2-4; 8 bases map to TRBD2. CDR3 length: 17 amino acids. V lost 0 bases to trimming and J lost 3 bases; unmatched junction nucleotides: 8. Germline V gene data show CDR1 as SGHNT and CDR2 as YYREEE (reference sequence).